The 32 T cell receptor beta chains reported below all come from one sample, sequenced in a study of molecular identifiers for immune sequencing clone quantification. TCRdb recomputed calls from the PCR reads with MiXCR, one row per CDR3 protein. The top ten clones hold approximately 0.99% of a sample with 88,000 or so distinct CDR3 sequences, around 23% of them seen once. Sequencing was carried out using naive CD8+ T cells from blood, with Jurkat cell RNA spiked in. Subset: FACS-sorted CD8+CD4-CCR7+CD45RA+ naive T cells. The receptors derive from a human donor in good health. Some libraries in this study had Jurkat cell RNA spiked in.

This clonotype has ten or more counts. The V call is TRBV4-1, the J call TRBJ1-1, with 12 bases matching TRBD1. V shed 1 base, J shed 5 bases, and the junction held 8 bases outside the gene matches. CDR1 is MGHRA and CDR2 is YSYEKL in the germline V gene. This CDR3 has 17 amino acids. This chain's CDR3 is CASSQAGTGGLGTEAFF. As DNA, the CDR3 is TGCGCCAGCAGCCAAGCGGGGACAGGGGGCTTGGGTACTGAAGCTTTCTTT.

Many counts were recorded for this clonotype. The chain carries TRBV6-2 or TRBV6-3 and TRBJ1-5; TRBD1 is a possible D gene (5 bases). The CDR3 is 17 residues long. The ends were cut back, 5 bases at V and 2 bases at J, with 19 bases in the middle. The germline gives CDR1 MNHEY, CDR2 SVGEGT. DNA for the CDR3: TGTGCCAGCAGTACTGGGACGGACGATTGGGGCAATCAGCCCCAGCATTTT. The encoded protein is CASSTGTDDWGNQPQHF.

The gene calls are TRBV29-1 and TRBJ1-5; D call uncertain. Trimming removed 0 bases at V and 7 bases at J, with 16 bases between. This CDR3 has 15 amino acids. Germline loops: CDR1 SQVTM, CDR2 ANQGSEA. The CDR3: CSVEDWNFMNQPQHF. The CDR3, as DNA: TGCAGCGTTGAAGATTGGAATTTTATGAACCAGCCCCAGCATTTT. Full variable domain (rest looked up from reference TRBV29-1 and TRBJ1-5): SAVISQKPSRDICQRGTSLTIQCQVDSQVTMMFWYRQQPGQSLTLIATANQGSEATYESGFVIDKFPISRPNLTFSTLTVSNMSPEDSSIYLCSVEDWNFMNQPQHFGDGTRLSIL.

This clonotype was recorded at least ten times. The gene calls are TRBV7-9 and TRBJ2-7; D not certain. CDR1 and CDR2 from the germline V gene are SEHNR and FQNEAQ (reference sequence). With 1 base removed from V and 2 bases from J, the gap between germline ends came to 6 bases. This CDR3 contains 13 residues. In DNA form, the CDR3 reads TGTGCCAGCAGCTTAGTGGCTGCCTACGAGCAGTACTTC. It translates to CASSLVAAYEQYF.

V usage is TRBV24-1 and J usage is TRBJ2-2; tentative D call: TRBD1 (6 bases). Germline CDR1 reads KGHDR; CDR2 reads SFDVKD. Trimming left V 10 bases short and J 6 bases short, with 17 bases between. The length of the CDR3 is 14 residues. CDR3 in amino acids: CATEGDHYPGELFF. The CDR3 nucleotides are TGTGCCACAGAGGGGGACCATTATCCCGGGGAGCTGTTTTTT.

This clonotype was seen ten or more times. The rearrangement joins TRBV6-2 or TRBV6-3 to TRBJ1-5; D not certain. CDR3 length: 14 residues. Per the germline V gene, CDR1 is MNHEY and CDR2 is SVGEGT. V was shortened by 5 bases and J by 2 bases, with 10 bases between the two germline ends. In DNA form, the CDR3 reads TGTGCCAGCAGTCCCGGTTGGGGCAATCAGCCCCAGCATTTT. Its translation: CASSPGWGNQPQHF.

This clonotype was picked up many times. The rearrangement links TRBV6-2 or TRBV6-3 to TRBJ2-7, with 8 bases aligning to TRBD2. Germline assignment: CDR1 MNHEY and CDR2 SVGEGT. This CDR3 contains 15 residues. V lost 6 bases, J lost 0 bases, and 7 bases stayed unmatched. The chain's CDR3 is CASSNQRGPSYEQYF. The CDR3 DNA is TGTGCCAGCAGCAACCAGCGGGGGCCCTCCTACGAGCAGTACTTC.

The CDR3 DNA is TGTGCCAGCAGCTTTGCCCCTGACATCGCCGGGGAGCTGTTTTTT. It is translated as CASSFAPDIAGELFF. The chain joins TRBV5-6 to TRBJ2-2; D remains ambiguous. The CDR3 extends over 15 amino acids. Germline lookup yields CDR1 SGHDT and CDR2 YYEEEE. V lost 2 bases, J lost 6 bases, and 14 bases lay in between.

This clonotype came up many times. As DNA, the CDR3 is TGCGCCAGCAGCCAAGGGTGGTCCGGCTACGAGCAGTACTTC. Its translation: CASSQGWSGYEQYF. This sequence joins TRBV4-1 and TRBJ2-7; D is unclear. CDR3 length: 14 amino acids. CDR1 is MGHRA and CDR2 is YSYEKL in the germline V gene. The germline V and J ends were trimmed by 1 base and 3 bases, with 10 bases remaining between them.

This clonotype turned up a few times. V usage is TRBV4-3 and J usage is TRBJ2-1; 7 nucleotides line up with TRBD2. The CDR3 has 18 amino acids. J was trimmed by 0 bases and V by 0 bases; bases with no gene match: 8. Germline lookup yields CDR1 LGHNA and CDR2 YSLEER. CDR3 region: CASSQDRAGDLSYNEQFF. The CDR3 DNA reads as TGCGCCAGCAGCCAAGATAGGGCGGGGGACCTCTCCTACAATGAGCAGTTCTTC.

This clonotype was recorded at least ten times. The chain joins TRBV6-6 to TRBJ2-5, with D possibly being TRBD1 or TRBD2 (5 bases each). This CDR3 region has 17 residues. V lost 0 bases and J 1 base, leaving 15 bases between the germline ends. Germline V lookup: CDR1 MNHNY, CDR2 SVGAGI (reference sequence). CDR3 residues: CASSYSDSDRGQETQYF. CDR3 bases: TGTGCCAGCAGTTACTCCGACAGCGATCGGGGCCAAGAGACCCAGTACTTC.

V and J are TRBV27 and TRBJ2-7, with D possibly matching TRBD1 (6 bases). The germline V gene has CDR1 MNHEY and CDR2 SMNVEV (reference sequence). This CDR3 spans 14 amino acids. V dropped 5 bases and J dropped 0 bases, with 11 bases sitting between them. CDR3 coding DNA: TGTGCCAGCAGTCACTTGGACAGCTCCTACGAGCAGTACTTC. This encodes CASSHLDSSYEQYF.

This chain connects TRBV19 to TRBJ2-1; no firm D call. Germline V gene sequence: CDR1 LNHDA, CDR2 SQIVND (reference sequence). This CDR3 has 14 residues. V lost 4 bases and J 2 bases, leaving 9 bases between the germline ends. The CDR3 loop reads CASSRDTTYNEQFF. CDR3 DNA sequence: TGTGCCAGTAGTAGAGACACAACCTACAATGAGCAGTTCTTC. The entire variable domain, with the rest obtained from reference TRBV19 and TRBJ2-1, is as follows: DGGITQSPKYLFRKEGQNVTLSCEQNLNHDAMYWYRQDPGQGLRLIYYSQIVNDFQKGDIAEGYSVSREKKESFPLTVTSAQKNPTAFYLCASSRDTTYNEQFFGPGTRLTVL.

The genes are TRBV6-5 and TRBJ2-5, with 7 bases that match TRBD2. CDR3 length equals 14 residues. J was trimmed by 5 bases and V by 0 bases; bases with no gene match: 3. Germline lookup yields CDR1 MNHEY and CDR2 SVGAGI. The CDR3, as DNA: TGTGCCAGCAGTTACTCGGGGGGGAGTGAGACCCAGTACTTC. Translation gives CASSYSGGSETQYF.

This clonotype was seen at least ten times. The chain employs TRBV6-2 or TRBV6-3 and TRBJ1-2; 7 nucleotides line up with TRBD1. The germline gives CDR1 MNHEY, CDR2 SVGEGT. Germline trimming cut 0 bases from V and 4 bases from J; bases unmatched to any gene: 2. The CDR3 is 14 amino acids. The DNA of the CDR3 is TGTGCCAGCAGTTACTCGTCAGGGGGCTATGGCTACACCTTC. This codes for CASSYSSGGYGYTF.

About this clonotype itself: This may arise from a read error, as a much more abundant clone is one base away. The chain has TRBV6-5 and TRBJ2-7; the match to TRBD2 covers 9 bases. CDR1 MNHEY and CDR2 SVGAGI come from the germline V gene. This CDR3 comprises 14 residues. The DNA for the CDR3 is TGTGCCAGCAGTTTGGCGGGGGGGCTCTACGAGCCGTACTTC. Translation: CASSLAGGLYEPYF.

This chain joins TRBV10-3 and TRBJ2-7; TRBD2 is a possible D gene (6 bases). This CDR3 contains 16 residues. The V gene lost 6 bases and the J gene lost 2 bases, with 20 bases spanning the gap. The germline gives CDR1 ENHRY, CDR2 SYGVKD. For the CDR3, the DNA is TGTGCCATCAGCCTACACGTGGGGGGAACCACCTACGAGCAGTACTTC. It codes for CAISLHVGGTTYEQYF.

This clonotype was observed many times. The chain recombines TRBV4-3 with TRBJ2-7, with D maybe TRBD2 (6 bases). The CDR3 is 15 residues long. With 1 base removed from V and 3 bases from J, the gap between germline ends came to 13 bases. CDR1 and CDR2 (germline): LGHNA, YSLEER. The chain's CDR3 is CASSQGLARNYEQYF. As DNA, the CDR3 is TGCGCCAGCAGCCAAGGGCTAGCGAGGAACTACGAGCAGTACTTC.

Remarks on this clonotype: One base away lies a much larger clone, so this may be a sequencing read error. V gene TRBV20-1 combines with J gene TRBJ2-3; the D gene is possibly TRBD2 (6 bases). Germline values: CDR1 DFQATT, CDR2 SNEGSKA (reference sequence). V lost 8 bases and J lost 8, with 20 bases in between. This CDR3 region has 13 residues. CDR3 protein: CSPFSPGDGTQYF. The CDR3 DNA sequence: TGCAGTCCATTCTCTCCGGGGGACGGTACGCAGTATTTT.

This clonotype has a handful of counts. The V gene is TRBV30, the J gene TRBJ2-5; TRBD2 matches 8 bases. The CDR3 sequence is 14 residues long. Germline CDR1 GTSNPN, CDR2 SVGIG (reference sequence). J was trimmed by 5 bases and V by 3 bases; bases with no gene match: 8. CDR3 coding DNA: TGTGCCTGGAGCTACTTAGGCGGGAGGGAGACCCAGTACTTC. It is translated as CAWSYLGGRETQYF.

This clonotype was seen only a few times. The chain combines TRBV2 with TRBJ1-5; D might be TRBD1 (6 bases). V shed 2 bases and J shed 2 bases, with 10 bases lying between them. The CDR3 spans 15 residues. CDR1 and CDR2 from the germline V gene are SNHLY and FYNNEI. CDR3 nucleotide sequence: TGTGCCAGCAGTGAATTTTCAGGGGGCAATCAGCCCCAGCATTTT. Protein product: CASSEFSGGNQPQHF.

Notes on this clonotype: A much larger clone lies a single base off, so this may be a read error. V is TRBV20-1 and J is TRBJ2-3; TRBD2 agrees at 8 bases. Germline values: CDR1 DFQATT, CDR2 SNEGSKA (reference sequence). The J segment lost 2 bases and the V segment lost 4 bases, leaving 5 bases of the junction unmatched. The length of the CDR3 is 14 residues. The CDR3 DNA sequence: TGCAGTGCTACTGGCGGGGGGACCACAGATACGCAGTATTTT. This sequence encodes CSATGGGTTDTQYF.

V usage is TRBV4-3 and J usage is TRBJ2-1; possibly TRBD1 or TRBD2 for D (6 bases each). Germline values: CDR1 LGHNA, CDR2 YSLEER. The CDR3 is 16 amino acids. V lost 0 bases and J lost 4, with 13 bases in between. CDR3 nucleotides: TGCGCCAGCAGCCAAGATTCGGGCGGGACATACAATGAGCAGTTCTTC. Protein: CASSQDSGGTYNEQFF.

The chain employs TRBV5-1 and TRBJ2-7; the D is unclear. The CDR3 is 15 amino acids. In germline, CDR1 is SGHRS, CDR2 YFSETQ. V dropped 4 bases and J dropped 2 bases, with 16 bases sitting between them. In nucleotides, the CDR3 is TGCGCCAGCAGCAGGAACTTAGGCCTGGCCTACGAGCAGTACTTC. It yields the protein CASSRNLGLAYEQYF.

Comments on this clonotype: Germline and junction disagree at one end, which may indicate a read error. The rearrangement joins TRBV7-6 to TRBJ1-4; D perhaps matches TRBD1 (5 bases). In germline, CDR1 is SGHVS, CDR2 FNYEAQ. CDR3 length equals 15 residues. The DNA for the CDR3 is TGTGCCAGCAGGTGGGGGGGGACGGAGACTGAAAAACTGTTTTTC. Its protein is CASRWGGTETEKLFF.

Worth noting for this clonotype: A junction end diverges from the germline sequence, so it may reflect a read error. The V gene is TRBV11-2, the J gene TRBJ2-7; D not resolved. Germline V gene sequence: CDR1 SGHAT, CDR2 FQNNGV. This CDR3 comprises 14 residues. The CDR3 region has the DNA TGTGCCAGCAGCTTAGGTCCCATCAACTACGGGCAGTACTTC. Amino acid sequence: CASSLGPINYGQYF.

The chain links TRBV5-6 to TRBJ1-1, with TRBD1 as a possible D gene (5 bases). With 4 bases removed from V and 12 bases from J, the gap between germline ends came to 25 bases. The V gene's germline CDR1 is SGHDT and CDR2 YYEEEE. The CDR3 has 15 residues. Here the CDR3 reads CASSTGPSTSEAPFF. The CDR3 DNA reads as TGTGCCAGCAGCACGGGGCCAAGCACCAGCGAGGCCCCTTTCTTT.

As for this clonotype: Since a much larger clone is just one base distant, this may be a read error. V and J are TRBV6-6 and TRBJ1-1; D is perhaps TRBD1 (6 bases). The CDR3 length is 19 residues. Germline CDR1 MNHNY, CDR2 SVGAGI (reference sequence). The CDR3 nucleotides are TGTGCCTGCAGTTATTCGTCGGGCAGGGACATTTTAGGGAACACTGAAGCTTTCTTT. Protein: CACSYSSGRDILGNTEAFF.

On this clonotype itself: A much larger clone lies one base from this, so it may be a read error. The V call is TRBV7-6, the J call TRBJ1-1, with D possibly TRBD1 on 6 matching bases. The CDR3 covers 14 residues. Germline V gene sequence: CDR1 SGHVS, CDR2 FNYEAQ. Written as DNA, the CDR3 is TGTGCCAGCAGCTTATATGGGCAGGGGAACGAAGTTTTCTTT. Translated: CASSLYGQGNEVFF.

V usage is TRBV3-1 and J usage is TRBJ1-5; no clear D. The CDR3 is made up of 12 amino acids. Germline assignment: CDR1 LGHDT and CDR2 YNNKEL (reference sequence). Trimming took 4 bases from V and 3 from J, leaving 4 bases between them. The CDR3 is CASSRDNQPQHF. In DNA, the CDR3 is TGTGCCAGCAGCCGGGACAATCAGCCCCAGCATTTT. Together with reference TRBV3-1 and TRBJ1-5, the CDR3 gives the full variable domain: DTAVSQTPKYLVTQMGNDKSIKCEQNLGHDTMYWYKQDSKKFLKIMFSYNNKELIINETVPNRFSPKSPDKAHLNLHINSLELGDSAVYFCASSRDNQPQHFGDGTRLSIL.

This clonotype has at least ten counts. The chain has TRBV12-3 or TRBV12-4 and TRBJ1-1; D is ambiguous. Trimming stripped 2 bases from V and 1 base from J, with 2 bases between. This CDR3 spans 12 amino acids. The CDR3 protein is CASSLTNTEAFF. The CDR3 DNA reads TGTGCCAGCAGTTTAACGAACACTGAAGCTTTCTTT.

This clonotype was observed many times. This rearrangement joins TRBV12-3 or TRBV12-4 to TRBJ1-5; D is perhaps TRBD1 (6 bases). CDR3 size: 14 residues. The V and J ends lost 2 bases and 8 bases respectively, with 13 bases between them. The DNA of the CDR3 is TGTGCCAGCAGTTTAAGGGCAGGGGTGGAGCCCCAGCATTTT. Encoded protein: CASSLRAGVEPQHF.